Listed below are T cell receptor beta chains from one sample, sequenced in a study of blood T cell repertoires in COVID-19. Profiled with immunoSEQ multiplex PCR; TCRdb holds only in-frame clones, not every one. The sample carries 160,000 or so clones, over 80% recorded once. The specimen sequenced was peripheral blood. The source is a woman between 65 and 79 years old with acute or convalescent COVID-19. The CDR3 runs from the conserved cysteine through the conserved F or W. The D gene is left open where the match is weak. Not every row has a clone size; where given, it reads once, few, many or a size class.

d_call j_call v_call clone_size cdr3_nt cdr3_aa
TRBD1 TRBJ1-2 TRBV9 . TGTGCCAGCAGCCCCTGGACAGGGGGAAACTATGGCTACACCTTC CASSPWTGGNYGYTF
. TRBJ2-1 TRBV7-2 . TGTGCCAGCAGCCCCCGCCGCCAGGAACCCTACAATGAGCAGTTCTTC CASSPRRQEPYNEQFF
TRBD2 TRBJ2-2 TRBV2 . TGTGCCAGCAGAGGGACTAGCGCCCAGGGCGGGGAGCTGTTTTTT CASRGTSAQGGELFF
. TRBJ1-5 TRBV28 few TGTGCCAGAGCCCTTTCACCCTTAGGGGGGGACAATCAGCCCCAGCATTTT CARALSPLGGDNQPQHF
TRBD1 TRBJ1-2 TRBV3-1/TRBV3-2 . TGTGCCAGCAGCCAAGCTGGCGGGGCGAGGGGGCGCTTCTATGGCTACACCTTC CASSQAGGARGRFYGYTF
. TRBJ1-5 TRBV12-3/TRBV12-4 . TGTGCCAGCAGTCTGAGAAATCAGCCCCAGCATTTT CASSLRNQPQHF
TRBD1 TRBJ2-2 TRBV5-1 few TGCGCCAGCCAGACAGGGGATAACACCGGGGAGCTGTTTTTT CASQTGDNTGELFF
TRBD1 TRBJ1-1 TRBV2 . TGTGCCAGCAGTTTAGGACAGGGGGCGTTTGAGGCTTTCTTT CASSLGQGAFEAFF
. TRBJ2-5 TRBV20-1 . TGCAGTGCTCTCGGGGAGACCCAGTACTTC CSALGETQYF
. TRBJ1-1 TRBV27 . TGTGCCAGCAGTTTCAGGGGGAACACTGAAGCTTTCTTT CASSFRGNTEAFF
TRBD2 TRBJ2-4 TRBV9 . TGTGCCAGCAGCGAGGGAGCCGGGACTACGGGTTCGAACATTCAGTACTTC CASSEGAGTTGSNIQYF
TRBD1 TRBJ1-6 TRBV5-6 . TGTGCCAGCAGTTCCGGGACAGCCTATAATTCACCCCTCCACTTT CASSSGTAYNSPLHF
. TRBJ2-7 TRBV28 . TGTGCCAGCAGTTTAGGGGGGTTCTACGAGCAGTACTTC CASSLGGFYEQYF
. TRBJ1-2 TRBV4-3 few TGCGCCAGCAGCCAAGATATGGCAGGCGACTATGGCTACACCTTC CASSQDMAGDYGYTF
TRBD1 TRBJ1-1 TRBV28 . TGTGCCAGCAGCCCAGGGGGGCGCACTGAAGCTTTCTTT CASSPGGRTEAFF
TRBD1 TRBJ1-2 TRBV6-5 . TGTGCCACCAGGACAGGGTTCGGGGGCTACACCTTC CATRTGFGGYTF
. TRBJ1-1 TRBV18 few TGTGCCAGCTCACCATTAAGGGAGTCTGAAGCTTTCTTT CASSPLRESEAFF
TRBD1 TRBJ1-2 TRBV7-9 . TGTGCCAGCAGCTGGGGACAGGGGGACTATGGCTACACCTTC CASSWGQGDYGYTF
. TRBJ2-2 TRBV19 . TGTGCCAGTAGTATTGGGTCGGCAGGGGGGACCGGGGAGCTGTTTTTT CASSIGSAGGTGELFF
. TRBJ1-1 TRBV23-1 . TGCGCCAGCAGCGAAGCGGGAAGAGCTTTCTTT CASSEAGRAFF
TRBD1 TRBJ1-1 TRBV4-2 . TGTGCCAGCAGCCCCAGACAGGGAAAGGTCACTGAAGCTTTCTTT CASSPRQGKVTEAFF
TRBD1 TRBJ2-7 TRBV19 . TGTGCCAGTAGTACAAGGGACAGACCCTACGAGCAGTACTTC CASSTRDRPYEQYF
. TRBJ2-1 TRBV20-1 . TGCAGTGCTAGTTTTATCGAGCTATACAATGAGCAGTTCTTC CSASFIELYNEQFF
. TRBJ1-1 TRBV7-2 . TGTGCCAGCAGCTTAGGACAGACCTGGGGAGCTTTCTTT CASSLGQTWGAFF
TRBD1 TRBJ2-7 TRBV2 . TGTGCCAGCAGGGGCTTTTTGGGACAGGGGAAAGGTGACGAGCAGTACTTC CASRGFLGQGKGDEQYF
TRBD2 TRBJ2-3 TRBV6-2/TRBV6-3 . TGTGCCAGCAGTTCTTCAATCCGACTAGCGGTTAGCACAGATACGCAGTATTTT CASSSSIRLAVSTDTQYF
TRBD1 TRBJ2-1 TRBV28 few TGTGCCAGCAGTTTACCATACAGGGGGCGAAATGAGCAGTTCTTC CASSLPYRGRNEQFF
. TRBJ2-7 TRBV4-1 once TGCGCCAGCAGCCAGGGCCGGGGCGAGCAGTACTTC CASSQGRGEQYF
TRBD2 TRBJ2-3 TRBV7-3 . TGTGCCAGCAGCTTAGGTACTAGCGGGGGAACAGATACGCAGTATTTT CASSLGTSGGTDTQYF
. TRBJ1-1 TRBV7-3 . TGTGCCAGCAGCTTAGAAGCGAGTGTCACTGAAGCTTTCTTT CASSLEASVTEAFF
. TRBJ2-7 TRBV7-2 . TGTGCCAGCAGCCCGCAGACTGGACAGACCTACGAGCAGTACTTC CASSPQTGQTYEQYF
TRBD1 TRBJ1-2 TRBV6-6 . TGTGCCAGCAGCCCTGGACAGGGAGGAAGGTATGGCTACACCTTC CASSPGQGGRYGYTF
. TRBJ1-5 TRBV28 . TGTGCCAGCAGCCCAGACAGCCCGGGCAATCAGCCCCAGCATTTT CASSPDSPGNQPQHF
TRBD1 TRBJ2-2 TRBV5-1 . TGCGCCAGCAGCGACCGGACAGGGCGGACCGGGGAGCTGTTTTTT CASSDRTGRTGELFF
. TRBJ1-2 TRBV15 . TGTGCCACCAGCAGTGGAGAAAGTTTCTATGGCTACACCTTC CATSSGESFYGYTF
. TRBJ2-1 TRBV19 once TGTGCCAGTAGTACACCGGACTCACACAATGAGCAGTTCTTC CASSTPDSHNEQFF
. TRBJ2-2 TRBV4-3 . TGCGCCAGCAGCCCGACAGGACCGAACACCGGGGAGCTGTTTTTT CASSPTGPNTGELFF
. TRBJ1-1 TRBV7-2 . TGTGCCAGCAGCATGGGGCCATACACTGAAGCTTTCTTT CASSMGPYTEAFF
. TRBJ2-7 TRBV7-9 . TGTGCCAGCAACCGAGGTGCGGGGGCCCCCTACGAGCAGTACTTC CASNRGAGAPYEQYF
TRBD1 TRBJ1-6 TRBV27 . TGTGCCAGCAGGCCACAGGGGGCGGGTAATTCACCCCTCCACTTT CASRPQGAGNSPLHF
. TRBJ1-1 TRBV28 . TGTGCCAGCAGTTCGCCACGGGGGGCTTTCTTT CASSSPRGAFF
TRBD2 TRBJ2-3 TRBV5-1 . TGCGCCAGCAGCTTGATGGGGGGGAGCACAGATACGCAGTATTTT CASSLMGGSTDTQYF
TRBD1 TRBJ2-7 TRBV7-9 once TGTGCCAGCAGCTCCAACAGGGGGAGCTCCTACGAGCAGTACTTC CASSSNRGSSYEQYF
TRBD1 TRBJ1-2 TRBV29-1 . TGCAGCATCGCCGGGACAGGACTCTACACCTTC CSIAGTGLYTF
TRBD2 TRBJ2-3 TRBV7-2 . TGTGCCAGCAGCTTGAGACTAGCGGGGGGCACAGATACGCAGTATTTT CASSLRLAGGTDTQYF
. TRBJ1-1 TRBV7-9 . TGTGCCAGCAGCTCTTATTTGAACACTGAAGCTTTCTTT CASSSYLNTEAFF
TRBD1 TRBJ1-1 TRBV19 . TGTGCCAGTACCCTAGGGCGCCCCGGGACAGGGACTCGGTGGTCCACTGAAGCTTTCTTT CASTLGRPGTGTRWSTEAFF
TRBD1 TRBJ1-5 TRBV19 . TGTGCCAGTAGTTGGGACAGGGCAAGCAATCAGCCCCAGCATTTT CASSWDRASNQPQHF